The 5 T cell receptor beta chains listed next were all sequenced from one sample in a study of spatial heterogeneity in lung cancer. Documented time point: sample taken at primary tumor resection. TCRdb itself ran the 5' RACE reads through MiXCR, one entry per CDR3 protein. This sample has more than 6,500 distinct CDR3 sequences, with roughly 8.6% found just once. The source material was PBMCs, sampled at surgery. Receptors originate from a male donor with early-stage non-small cell lung cancer.

This clonotype was observed many times. This chain connects TRBV7-8 to TRBJ1-1; tentatively, D is TRBD1 (5 bases). The V gene lost 2 bases and the J gene lost 5 bases, with 6 bases spanning the gap. The germline V gene has CDR1 SGHVS and CDR2 FQNEAQ. This CDR3 is built from 12 residues. The CDR3 DNA sequence: TGTGCCAGCAGCTTACGGGGGACTGAAGCTTTCTTT. Its translation: CASSLRGTEAFF.

This clonotype is deemed medium-sized (0.01 to 0.1%). This rearrangement joins TRBV12-3 or TRBV12-4 to TRBJ1-5; D is unclear. Trimming took 5 bases from V and 3 from J, leaving 14 bases between them. The CDR3 is made up of 15 amino acids. The CDR3 here is CASSSGGQNNQPQHF. For the CDR3, the DNA is TGTGCCAGCAGTAGCGGAGGCCAAAACAATCAGCCCCAGCATTTT.

This clonotype was observed many times. The chain joins TRBV2 to TRBJ1-5; 10 nucleotides align to TRBD1. Trimming cost V 9 bases and J 1 base; bases outside gene matches: 3. The CDR3 consists of 14 residues. Germline V gene lookup returns CDR1 SNHLY and CDR2 FYNNEI. CDR3 amino acids: CASRTGGSNQPQHF. CDR3 sequence (DNA): TGTGCCAGTAGGACAGGGGGAAGCAATCAGCCCCAGCATTTT.

This clonotype was found many times. V usage is TRBV5-1 and J usage is TRBJ1-2; 7 bases are shared with TRBD1. The CDR3 is 12 residues long. V lost 4 bases, J lost 8 bases, and 5 bases stayed unmatched. Per germline, CDR1 SGHRS and CDR2 YFSETQ. In DNA form, the CDR3 reads TGCGCCAGCAGCACGGAAGGGGGCGGCTACACCTTC. Protein sequence: CASSTEGGGYTF.

This clonotype was found many times. The V and J genes are TRBV18 and TRBJ2-1; 10 bases are shared with TRBD2. The V gene's germline CDR1 is KGHSH and CDR2 LQKENI. Trimming at V came to 0 bases and at J to 7 bases, leaving 12 bases not matched to a gene. The CDR3 consists of 18 residues. The CDR3 bases are TGTGCCAGCTCACCACCGGGACTAGCGAGTGGGTTGGAAAATGAGCAGTTCTTC. Translation: CASSPPGLASGLENEQFF.